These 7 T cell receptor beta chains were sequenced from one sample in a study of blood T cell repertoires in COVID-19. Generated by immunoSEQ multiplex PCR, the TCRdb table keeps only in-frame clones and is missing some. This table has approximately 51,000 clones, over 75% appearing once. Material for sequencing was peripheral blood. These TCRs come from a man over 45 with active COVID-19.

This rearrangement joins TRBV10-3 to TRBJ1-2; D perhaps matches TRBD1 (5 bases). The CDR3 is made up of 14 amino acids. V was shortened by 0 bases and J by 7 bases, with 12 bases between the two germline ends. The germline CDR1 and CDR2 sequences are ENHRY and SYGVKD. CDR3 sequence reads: CAISESGGDSGYTF. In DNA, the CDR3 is TGTGCCATCAGTGAGTCTGGCGGGGACTCTGGCTACACCTTC.

CDR3: CAIARQVNTEAFF. In DNA, the CDR3 is TGTGCCATCGCCCGGCAGGTCAACACTGAAGCTTTCTTT. The V call is TRBV6-6, the J call TRBJ1-1; D remains unclear. V dropped 10 bases and J dropped 2 bases, with 14 bases sitting between them. Germline V gene data show CDR1 as MNHNY and CDR2 as SVGAGI (reference sequence). CDR3 length equals 13 residues.

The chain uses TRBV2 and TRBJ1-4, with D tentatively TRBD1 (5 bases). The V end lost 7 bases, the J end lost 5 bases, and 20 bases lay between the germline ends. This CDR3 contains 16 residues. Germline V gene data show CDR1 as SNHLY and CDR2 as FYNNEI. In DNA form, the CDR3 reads TGTGCCAGCACCAGAAGGTGGGCAGGGTCAAATGAAAAACTGTTTTTT. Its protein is CASTRRWAGSNEKLFF.

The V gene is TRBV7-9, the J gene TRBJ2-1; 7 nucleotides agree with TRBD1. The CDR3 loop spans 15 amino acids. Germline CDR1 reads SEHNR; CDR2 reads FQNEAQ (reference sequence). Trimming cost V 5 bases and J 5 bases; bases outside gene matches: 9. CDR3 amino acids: CASSGDRDFNNEQFF. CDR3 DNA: TGTGCCAGCAGCGGCGACAGGGATTTCAACAATGAGCAGTTCTTC. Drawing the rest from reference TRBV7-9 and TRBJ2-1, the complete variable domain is DTGVSQNPRHKITKRGQNVTFRCDPISEHNRLYWYRQTLGQGPEFLTYFQNEAQLEKSRLLSDRFSAERPKGSFSTLEIQRTEQGDSAMYLCASSGDRDFNNEQFFGPGTRLTVL.

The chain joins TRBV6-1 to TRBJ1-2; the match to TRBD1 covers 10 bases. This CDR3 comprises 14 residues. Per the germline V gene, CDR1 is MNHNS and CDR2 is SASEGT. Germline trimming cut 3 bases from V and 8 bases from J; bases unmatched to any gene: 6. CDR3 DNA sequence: TGTGCCAGCAGTGACCGGGACAGGGGACGAGGCTACACCTTC. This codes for CASSDRDRGRGYTF.

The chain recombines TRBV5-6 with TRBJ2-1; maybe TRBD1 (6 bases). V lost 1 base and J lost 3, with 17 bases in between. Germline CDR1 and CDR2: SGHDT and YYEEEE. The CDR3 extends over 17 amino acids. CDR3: CASSLYQRQVLYNEQFF. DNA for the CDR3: TGTGCCAGCAGCTTGTATCAGCGACAGGTACTCTACAATGAGCAGTTCTTC.

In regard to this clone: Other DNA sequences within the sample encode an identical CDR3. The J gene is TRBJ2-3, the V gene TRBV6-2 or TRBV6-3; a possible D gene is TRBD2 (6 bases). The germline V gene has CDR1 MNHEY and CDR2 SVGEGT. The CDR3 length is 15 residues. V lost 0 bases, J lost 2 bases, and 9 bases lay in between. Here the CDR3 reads CASSYSSGDTDTQYF. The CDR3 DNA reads TGTGCCAGCAGTTACTCGTCGGGAGACACAGATACGCAGTATTTT.